A single sample is the source of the 25 T cell receptor beta chains below, sequenced in a study of shared clonotypes between healthy human individuals. CD45RO-negative cells were positively selected for CCR7, leaving out terminally differentiated effector memory CD45RA+ cells. Assay: immunoSEQ multiplex PCR; the TCRdb copy retains only in-frame clones and omits some. The sample holds about 2.1 million clones, just under 95% seen once. The sequenced sample consisted of naive CD8+ T cells from PBMCs. These receptor sequences come from a man between 18 and 35 years old in good health. Some clones in this sample may be carry-over from other donors' samples.

The CDR3 here is CASTLLPRQGNEQFF. Written as DNA, the CDR3 is TGTGCCAGCACCCTGTTACCCAGACAGGGCAATGAGCAGTTCTTC. The chain couples TRBV6-7 to TRBJ2-1; 7 bases match TRBD1. TRBV6-7 is classed as an ORF, of uncertain function. Trimming took 7 bases from V and 6 from J; bases not matched to a gene: 12. CDR3 length: 15 amino acids.

The J gene is TRBJ2-3, the V gene TRBV9; possibly TRBD1 for D (6 bases). V was trimmed by 4 bases and J by 0 bases, leaving 15 bases between them. CDR1 and CDR2 (germline): SGDLS, YYNGEE. The CDR3 is 16 residues long. The CDR3 nucleotides read TGTGCCAGCAGCCCCCAACAGGGTCCTAGCACAGATACGCAGTATTTT. Protein product: CASSPQQGPSTDTQYF.

This rearrangement joins TRBV7-8 to TRBJ1-4; the D gene is possibly TRBD1 (6 bases). Trimming took 1 base from V and 8 from J, leaving 11 bases between them. This CDR3 is 14 amino acids long. Per germline, CDR1 SGHVS and CDR2 FQNEAQ. The CDR3 is CASSLEGGQEKLFF. CDR3 in DNA: TGTGCCAGCAGCTTAGAGGGGGGCCAAGAAAAACTGTTTTTT.

This rearrangement joins TRBV30 to TRBJ2-1, with 10 bases that match TRBD1. Germline V gene data show CDR1 as GTSNPN and CDR2 as SVGIG (reference sequence). The CDR3 has 13 residues. The V segment lost 4 bases and the J segment 6 bases; nucleotides outside the gene matches: 3. CDR3 sequence: CAWNRDRGNEQFF. The DNA of the CDR3 is TGTGCCTGGAACCGGGACAGGGGCAATGAGCAGTTCTTC. Drawing the rest from reference TRBV30 and TRBJ2-1, the complete variable domain is SQTIHQWPATLVQPVGSPLSLECTVEGTSNPNLYWYRQAAGRGLQLLFYSVGIGQISSEVPQNLSASRPQDRQFILSSKKLLLSDSGFYLCAWNRDRGNEQFFGPGTRLTVL.

The CDR3, as DNA: TGTGCCAGCAGCTTAGTGGCGGGGTTTAGCACTGAAGCTTTCTTT. As protein: CASSLVAGFSTEAFF. This chain joins TRBV7-8 and TRBJ1-1; D unclear. V lost 1 base, J lost 4 bases, and 13 bases lay in between. The CDR3 runs to 15 residues. CDR1 SGHVS and CDR2 FQNEAQ come from the germline V gene.

The chain has TRBV27 and TRBJ2-7; no firm D call. CDR3 length: 14 amino acids. The germline CDR1 and CDR2 sequences are MNHEY and SMNVEV (reference sequence). Deletions cut 4 bases from V and 3 bases from J, with 13 bases between. CDR3 protein: CASSSAQENYEQYF. The CDR3 DNA sequence: TGTGCCAGCAGTTCTGCACAAGAAAACTACGAGCAGTACTTC.

The CDR3 coding sequence is TGCGCCAGCAGCCACTCCCGACCCGGATTGGATGGCTACACCTTC. Translating gives CASSHSRPGLDGYTF. This chain joins TRBV4-1 and TRBJ1-2; D gene unclear. Trimming shortened V by 3 bases and J by 6 bases, and 17 bases separated the two germline ends. The CDR3 spans 15 residues. Germline V gene sequence: CDR1 MGHRA, CDR2 YSYEKL.

This clone was observed once. The genes are TRBV7-8 and TRBJ1-4; no firm D call. The germline gives CDR1 SGHVS, CDR2 FQNEAQ. V shed 5 bases and J shed 8 bases, with 21 bases lying between them. CDR3 size: 16 residues. The CDR3 sequence: CASSSLKGTPGEKLFF. CDR3 DNA sequence: TGTGCCAGCAGCAGCCTCAAGGGAACACCTGGGGAAAAACTGTTTTTT.

CDR3 nucleotide sequence: TGCAGCGTAATTAGCGGGAATACTTACGAGCAGTACTTC. Encoded protein: CSVISGNTYEQYF. This chain joins TRBV29-1 and TRBJ2-7; 8 bases align to TRBD2. The germline V gene encodes CDR1 SQVTM and CDR2 ANQGSEA. The ends lost 6 bases at V and 4 bases at J; junction bases unmatched: 8. This CDR3 spans 13 amino acids.

The chain uses TRBV5-5 and TRBJ2-7; tentatively, D is TRBD2 (5 bases). V dropped 7 bases and J dropped 6 bases, with 20 bases sitting between them. The germline V gene encodes CDR1 SGHKS and CDR2 YYEKEE (reference sequence). The CDR3 contains 14 residues. The CDR3 coding sequence is TGTGCCAGCGGCATTTCCGGGGTATCCAGCGAGCAGTACTTC. Its translation is CASGISGVSSEQYF.

This chain links TRBV2 with TRBJ2-1; 8 positions agree with TRBD2. With 3 bases clipped from V and 6 bases from J, the junction kept 13 bases outside the gene matches. CDR3 length equals 17 residues. Germline-derived CDR1 and CDR2 are SNHLY and FYNNEI. CDR3 DNA sequence: TGTGCCAGCAGTGATAGTAGCGGGACTATTCTCTCCAATGAGCAGTTCTTC. It encodes CASSDSSGTILSNEQFF.

The chain has TRBV4-1 and TRBJ2-7; D may be TRBD2 (6 bases). Germline CDR1 is MGHRA and CDR2 is YSYEKL. The V gene lost 0 bases and the J gene lost 2 bases, with 14 bases spanning the gap. The CDR3 extends over 16 amino acids. The CDR3 DNA is TGCGCCAGCAGCCAAGATCTCCGTTCGGGAGCCTACGAGCAGTACTTC. Its protein product is CASSQDLRSGAYEQYF.

V gene TRBV7-9 combines with J gene TRBJ2-7, with D possibly matching TRBD2 (6 bases). This CDR3 has 15 residues. Deletions cut 5 bases from V and 2 bases from J, with 16 bases between. Germline V lookup: CDR1 SEHNR, CDR2 FQNEAQ (reference sequence). The DNA for the CDR3 is TGTGCCAGCAGCCCGGGAGAGGTGGACGCCTACGAGCAGTACTTC. Protein product: CASSPGEVDAYEQYF. The whole variable domain, remainder taken from reference TRBV7-9 and TRBJ2-7, is DTGVSQNPRHKITKRGQNVTFRCDPISEHNRLYWYRQTLGQGPEFLTYFQNEAQLEKSRLLSDRFSAERPKGSFSTLEIQRTEQGDSAMYLCASSPGEVDAYEQYFGPGTRLTVT.

The V call is TRBV25-1, the J call TRBJ1-4; D may be TRBD1 (5 bases). The ends were cut back, 5 bases at V and 6 bases at J, with 13 bases in the middle. There are 14 residues in the CDR3. Germline values: CDR1 MGHDK, CDR2 SYGVNS. The DNA for the CDR3 is TGTGCCAGCAGTCGCAGGGACGGATATGAAAAACTGTTTTTT. It translates to CASSRRDGYEKLFF.

The chain carries TRBV7-9 and TRBJ1-1; 7 bases are shared with TRBD1. V lost 6 bases, J lost 4 bases, and 8 bases stayed unmatched. The CDR3 is 14 amino acids. Germline CDR1 and CDR2: SEHNR and FQNEAQ (reference sequence). In DNA, the CDR3 is TGTGCCAGCAGAACACAGGGGAGTGCCACTGAAGCTTTCTTT. Its protein is CASRTQGSATEAFF.

The chain uses TRBV6-6 and TRBJ2-2, with 10 bases fitting TRBD1. This CDR3 has 15 amino acids. The V and J ends lost 5 bases and 4 bases, in that order; junction bases with no gene match: 4. Germline V lookup: CDR1 MNHNY, CDR2 SVGAGI (reference sequence). Written as DNA, the CDR3 is TGTGCCAGCAGTGCCTGGACAGGGGGCACCGGGGAGCTGTTTTTT. Protein: CASSAWTGGTGELFF.

This chain joins TRBV27 and TRBJ2-3, with a tentative D call TRBD2 (6 bases). V dropped 2 bases and J dropped 10 bases, with 22 bases sitting between them. CDR1 MNHEY and CDR2 SMNVEV come from the germline V gene (reference sequence). This CDR3 comprises 16 residues. CDR3 DNA sequence: TGTGCCAGCAGTTTACTTCCCACTAGCATTGGCCGTGCGCAGTATTTT. Protein product: CASSLLPTSIGRAQYF.

J is TRBJ2-7 and V is TRBV5-1; unclear D gene. The germline V gene encodes CDR1 SGHRS and CDR2 YFSETQ. This CDR3 spans 15 amino acids. The germline V and J ends were trimmed by 1 base and 7 bases, with 18 bases remaining between them. The DNA for the CDR3 is TGCGCCAGCAGCTTGACCCAGACTTACGACGGGGAGCAGTACTTC. Translation gives CASSLTQTYDGEQYF.

Note on this clone: Additional DNA sequences in this sample encode the identical CDR3. This chain uses TRBV27 with TRBJ2-7, with D perhaps matching TRBD2 (5 bases). This CDR3 is 12 amino acids long. Trimming removed 2 bases from V and 7 bases from J, with 9 bases in between. Germline CDR1 and CDR2: MNHEY and SMNVEV (reference sequence). The CDR3 protein is CASSLIGGEQYF. In DNA, the CDR3 is TGTGCCAGCAGTTTAATTGGAGGTGAGCAGTACTTC.

The chain links TRBV27 to TRBJ2-2; tentative D call: TRBD1 (5 bases). Germline lookup yields CDR1 MNHEY and CDR2 SMNVEV (reference sequence). The CDR3 sequence is 15 residues long. V was trimmed by 5 bases and J by 5 bases, leaving 15 bases between them. The CDR3 spells CASSKGSWVTGELFF. The CDR3 coding sequence is TGTGCCAGCAGTAAGGGGTCGTGGGTGACCGGGGAGCTGTTTTTT.

This chain links TRBV7-6 with TRBJ1-4; no reliable D call. Germline CDR1 SGHVS, CDR2 FNYEAQ. With 2 bases removed from V and 7 bases from J, the gap between germline ends came to 8 bases. The CDR3 is 13 amino acids. The CDR3 coding sequence is TGTGCCAGCAGCTTATTGCACACTGAAAAACTGTTTTTT. It specifies CASSLLHTEKLFF.

This clone has more than one count but fewer than ten. The chain recombines TRBV19 with TRBJ1-5; D is unresolved. The CDR3 contains 15 residues. Germline loops: CDR1 LNHDA, CDR2 SQIVND (reference sequence). Trimming removed 5 bases from V and 0 bases from J, with 11 bases in between. CDR3 coding DNA: TGTGCCAGTAGTCGGACGGAGTATAGCAATCAGCCCCAGCATTTT. This translates into CASSRTEYSNQPQHF.

Notes on this clone: Other nucleotide sequences in the sample specify the same CDR3. V is TRBV27 and J is TRBJ2-1; the match to TRBD2 covers 10 bases. The germline gives CDR1 MNHEY, CDR2 SMNVEV (reference sequence). The CDR3 is 17 amino acids. V trimming: 4 bases; J trimming: 0 bases; junction bases outside the gene matches: 6. The CDR3 nucleotides are TGTGCCAGCAGTTCAAGGACTAGCGGAAGCTCCTACAATGAGCAGTTCTTC. Protein: CASSSRTSGSSYNEQFF.

The chain has TRBV15 and TRBJ2-1, with 10 bases identical to TRBD2. With 10 bases clipped from V and 7 bases from J, the junction kept 22 bases outside the gene matches. Germline V gives CDR1 LNHNV, CDR2 YYDKDF (reference sequence). The CDR3 extends over 18 amino acids. CDR3 nucleotide sequence: TGTGCCATCGGTAGCGGGAGGCCAACGAACTCTCCGGGGAATGAGCAGTTCTTC. This codes for CAIGSGRPTNSPGNEQFF.

The gene calls are TRBV5-1 and TRBJ1-1; 8 nucleotides align to TRBD1. The CDR3 length is 15 residues. V was pared by 4 bases and J by 7 bases, with 12 bases of the junction left unmatched. Germline CDR1 is SGHRS and CDR2 is YFSETQ. The CDR3 spells CASSPLQNDRGEAFF. CDR3 sequence (DNA): TGCGCCAGCAGCCCACTACAAAACGACAGGGGTGAAGCTTTCTTT.